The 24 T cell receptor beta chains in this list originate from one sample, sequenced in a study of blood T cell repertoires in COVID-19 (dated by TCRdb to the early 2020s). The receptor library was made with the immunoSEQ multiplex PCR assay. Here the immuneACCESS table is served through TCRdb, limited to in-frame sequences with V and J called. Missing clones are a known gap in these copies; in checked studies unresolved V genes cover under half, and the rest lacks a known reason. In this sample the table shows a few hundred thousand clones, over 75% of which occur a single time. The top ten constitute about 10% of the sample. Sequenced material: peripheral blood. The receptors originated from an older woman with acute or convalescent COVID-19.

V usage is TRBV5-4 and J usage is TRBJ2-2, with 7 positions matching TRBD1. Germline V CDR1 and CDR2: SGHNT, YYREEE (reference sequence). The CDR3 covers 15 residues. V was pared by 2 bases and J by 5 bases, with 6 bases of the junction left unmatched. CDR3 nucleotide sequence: TGTGCCAGCAGCTTACAGGGGTTTCGGACCGGGGAGCTGTTTTTT. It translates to CASSLQGFRTGELFF. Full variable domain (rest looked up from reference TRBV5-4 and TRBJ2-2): ETGVTQSPTHLIKTRGQQVTLRCSSQSGHNTVSWYQQALGQGPQFIFQYYREEENGRGNFPPRFSGLQFPNYSSELNVNALELDDSALYLCASSLQGFRTGELFFGEGSRLTVL.

CDR3 in amino acids: CASSPTGLLNTEAFF. DNA of the CDR3: TGTGCCAGCTCACCGACAGGGCTATTGAACACTGAAGCTTTCTTT. The gene calls are TRBV18 and TRBJ1-1, with TRBD1 matching 7 bases. In germline, CDR1 is KGHSH, CDR2 LQKENI. The CDR3 sequence is 15 residues long. The J segment lost 0 bases and the V segment lost 3 bases, leaving 4 bases of the junction unmatched.

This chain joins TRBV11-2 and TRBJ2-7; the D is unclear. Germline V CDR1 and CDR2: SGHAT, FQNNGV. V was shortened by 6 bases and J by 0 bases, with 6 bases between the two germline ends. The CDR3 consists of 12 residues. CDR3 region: CASSFHSYEQYF. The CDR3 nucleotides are TGTGCCAGCAGTTTCCACTCCTACGAGCAGTACTTC.

The chain's CDR3 is CASSPLAGGFNEQFF. CDR3 coding DNA: TGTGCCAGCAGTCCGCTAGCGGGGGGCTTCAATGAGCAGTTCTTC. The chain has TRBV27 and TRBJ2-1, with TRBD2 matching over 11 bases. The V segment lost 5 bases and the J segment 6 bases; nucleotides outside the gene matches: 6. The CDR3 totals 15 residues. Germline values: CDR1 MNHEY, CDR2 SMNVEV (reference sequence).

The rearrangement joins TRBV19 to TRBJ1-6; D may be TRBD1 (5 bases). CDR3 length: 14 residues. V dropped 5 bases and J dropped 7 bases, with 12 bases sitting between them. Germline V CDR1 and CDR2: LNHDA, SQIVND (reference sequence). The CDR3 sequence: CASSRGGYNSPLHF. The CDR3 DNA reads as TGTGCCAGTAGTCGCGGGGGTTACAATTCACCCCTCCACTTT.

This CDR3 reads CASTWTGTDTQYF. DNA of the CDR3: TGTGCCAGCACCTGGACAGGGACAGATACGCAGTATTTT. The rearrangement links TRBV3-1 (or the pseudogene TRBV3-2) to TRBJ2-3, with 8 nucleotides matching TRBD1. Trimming removed 7 bases from V and 3 bases from J; junction bases left unmatched: 3. The CDR3 loop spans 13 amino acids. Germline values: CDR1 LGHDT, CDR2 YNNKEL (reference sequence).

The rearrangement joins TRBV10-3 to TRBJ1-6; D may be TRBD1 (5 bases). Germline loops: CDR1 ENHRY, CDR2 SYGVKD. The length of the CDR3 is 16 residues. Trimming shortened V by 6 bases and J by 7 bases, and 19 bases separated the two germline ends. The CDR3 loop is CAIRRSVTASNSPLHF. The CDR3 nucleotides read TGTGCCATCAGACGGTCAGTGACAGCTTCGAATTCACCCCTCCACTTT.

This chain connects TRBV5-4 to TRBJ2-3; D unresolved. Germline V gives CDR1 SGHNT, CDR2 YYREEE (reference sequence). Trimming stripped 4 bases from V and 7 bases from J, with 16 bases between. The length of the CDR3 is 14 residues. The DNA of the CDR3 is TGTGCCAGCAGCCCTTCCCCGAGAGTGTATACGCAGTATTTT. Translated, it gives CASSPSPRVYTQYF.

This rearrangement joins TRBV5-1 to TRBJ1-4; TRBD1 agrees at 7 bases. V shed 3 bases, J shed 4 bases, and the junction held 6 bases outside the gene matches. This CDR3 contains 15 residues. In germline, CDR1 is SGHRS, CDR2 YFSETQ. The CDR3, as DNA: TGCGCCAGCAGCTCGAGGGGGACAGATAATGAAAAACTGTTTTTT. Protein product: CASSSRGTDNEKLFF.

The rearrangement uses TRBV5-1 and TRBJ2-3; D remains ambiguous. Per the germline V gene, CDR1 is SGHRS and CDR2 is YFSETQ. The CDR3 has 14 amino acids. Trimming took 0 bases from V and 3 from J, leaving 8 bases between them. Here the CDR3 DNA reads TGCGCCAGCAGCTTGGGGAAGAGGACAGATACGCAGTATTTT. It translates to CASSLGKRTDTQYF.

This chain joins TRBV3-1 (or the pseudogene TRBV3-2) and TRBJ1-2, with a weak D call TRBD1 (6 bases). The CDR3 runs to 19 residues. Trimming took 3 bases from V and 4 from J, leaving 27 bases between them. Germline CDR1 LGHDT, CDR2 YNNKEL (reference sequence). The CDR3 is CASSQFTYRAKIFFYGYTF. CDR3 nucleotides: TGTGCCAGCAGCCAGTTCACATACAGGGCCAAGATATTCTTCTATGGCTACACCTTC.

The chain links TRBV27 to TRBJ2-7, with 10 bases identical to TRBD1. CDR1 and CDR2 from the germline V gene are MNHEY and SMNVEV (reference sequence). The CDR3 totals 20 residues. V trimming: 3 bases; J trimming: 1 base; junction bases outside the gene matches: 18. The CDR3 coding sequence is TGTGCCAGCAGTTTCTTGCGATTAGGGGACAGGGGTTTCGGGTCCTACGAGCAGTACTTC. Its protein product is CASSFLRLGDRGFGSYEQYF.

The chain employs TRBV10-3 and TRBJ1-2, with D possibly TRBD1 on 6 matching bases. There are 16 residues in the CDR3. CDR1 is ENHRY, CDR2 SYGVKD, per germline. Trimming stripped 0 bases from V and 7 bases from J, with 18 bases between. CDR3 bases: TGTGCCATCAGTGAGTCAGGTGGGACAACCTCTCCTGGCTACACCTTC. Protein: CAISESGGTTSPGYTF.

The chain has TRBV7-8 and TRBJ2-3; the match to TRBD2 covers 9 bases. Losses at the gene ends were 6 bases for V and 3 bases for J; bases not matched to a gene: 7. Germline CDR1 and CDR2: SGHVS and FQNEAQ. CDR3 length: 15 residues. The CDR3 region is CASSRPGLATDTQYF. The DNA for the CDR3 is TGTGCCAGCAGTCGACCGGGACTAGCTACAGATACGCAGTATTTT.

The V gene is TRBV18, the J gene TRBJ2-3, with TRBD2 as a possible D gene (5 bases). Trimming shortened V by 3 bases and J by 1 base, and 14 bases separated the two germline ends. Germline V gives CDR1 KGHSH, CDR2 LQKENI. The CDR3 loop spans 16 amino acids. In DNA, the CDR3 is TGTGCCAGCTCACCCCGCCTGGAAGCGGGCACAGATACGCAGTATTTT. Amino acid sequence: CASSPRLEAGTDTQYF.

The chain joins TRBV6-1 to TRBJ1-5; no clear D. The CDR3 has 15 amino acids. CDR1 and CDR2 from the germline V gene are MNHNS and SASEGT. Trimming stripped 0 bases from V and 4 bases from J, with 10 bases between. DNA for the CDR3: TGTGCCAGCAGTGAAGCGCGAGGGATGAATCAGCCCCAGCATTTT. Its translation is CASSEARGMNQPQHF.

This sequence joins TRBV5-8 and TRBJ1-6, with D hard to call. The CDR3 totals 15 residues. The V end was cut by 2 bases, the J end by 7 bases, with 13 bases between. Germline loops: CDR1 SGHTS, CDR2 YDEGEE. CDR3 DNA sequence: TGTGCCAGCAGCTTCGGTCGGACGGGAAATTCACCCCTCCACTTT. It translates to CASSFGRTGNSPLHF.

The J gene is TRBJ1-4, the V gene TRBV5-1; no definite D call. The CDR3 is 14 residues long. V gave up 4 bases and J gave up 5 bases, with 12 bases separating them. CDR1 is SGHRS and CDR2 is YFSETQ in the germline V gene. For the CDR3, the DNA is TGCGCCAGCAGCCCTGGACCGGGGAATGAAAAACTGTTTTTT. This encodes CASSPGPGNEKLFF.

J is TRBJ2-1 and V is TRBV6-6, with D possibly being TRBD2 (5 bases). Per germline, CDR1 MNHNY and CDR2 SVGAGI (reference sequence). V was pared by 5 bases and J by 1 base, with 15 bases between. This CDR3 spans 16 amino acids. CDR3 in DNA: TGTGCCAGCAGTATGGGGTTAGCGAGATCCTACAATGAGCAGTTCTTC. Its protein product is CASSMGLARSYNEQFF.

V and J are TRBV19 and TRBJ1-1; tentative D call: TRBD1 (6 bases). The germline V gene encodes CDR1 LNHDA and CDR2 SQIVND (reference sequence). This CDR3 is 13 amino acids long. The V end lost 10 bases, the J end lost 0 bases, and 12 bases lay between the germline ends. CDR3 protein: CATSQGVNTEAFF. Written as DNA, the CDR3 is TGTGCCACATCACAGGGTGTGAACACTGAAGCTTTCTTT.

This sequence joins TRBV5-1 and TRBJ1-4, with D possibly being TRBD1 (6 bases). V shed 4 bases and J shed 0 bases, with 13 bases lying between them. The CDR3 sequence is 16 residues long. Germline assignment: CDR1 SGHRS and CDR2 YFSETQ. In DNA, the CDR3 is TGCGCCAGCAGCGCAGGGGTGGTAACAACTAATGAAAAACTGTTTTTT. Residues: CASSAGVVTTNEKLFF. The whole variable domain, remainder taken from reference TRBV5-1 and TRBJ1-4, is KAGVTQTPRYLIKTRGQQVTLSCSPISGHRSVSWYQQTPGQGLQFLFEYFSETQRNKGNFPGRFSGRQFSNSRSEMNVSTLELGDSALYLCASSAGVVTTNEKLFFGSGTQLSVL.

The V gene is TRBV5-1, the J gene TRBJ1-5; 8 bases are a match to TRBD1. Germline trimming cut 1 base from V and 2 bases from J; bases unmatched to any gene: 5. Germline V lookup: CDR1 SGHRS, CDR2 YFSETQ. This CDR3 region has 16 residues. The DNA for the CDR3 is TGCGCCAGCAGCTTGACTTGGGGACAGGGCAATCAGCCCCAGCATTTT. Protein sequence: CASSLTWGQGNQPQHF.

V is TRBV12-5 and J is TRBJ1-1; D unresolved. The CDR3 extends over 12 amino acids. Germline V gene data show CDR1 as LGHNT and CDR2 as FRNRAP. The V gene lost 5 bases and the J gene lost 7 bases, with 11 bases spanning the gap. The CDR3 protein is CASGPGGDEAFF. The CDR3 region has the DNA TGTGCTAGTGGTCCGGGAGGAGATGAAGCTTTCTTT.

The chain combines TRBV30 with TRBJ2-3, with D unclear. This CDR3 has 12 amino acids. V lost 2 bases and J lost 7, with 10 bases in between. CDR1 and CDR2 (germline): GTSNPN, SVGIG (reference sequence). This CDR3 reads CAWSRSGNTQYF. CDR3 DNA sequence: TGTGCCTGGAGTAGGTCGGGTAATACGCAGTATTTT.